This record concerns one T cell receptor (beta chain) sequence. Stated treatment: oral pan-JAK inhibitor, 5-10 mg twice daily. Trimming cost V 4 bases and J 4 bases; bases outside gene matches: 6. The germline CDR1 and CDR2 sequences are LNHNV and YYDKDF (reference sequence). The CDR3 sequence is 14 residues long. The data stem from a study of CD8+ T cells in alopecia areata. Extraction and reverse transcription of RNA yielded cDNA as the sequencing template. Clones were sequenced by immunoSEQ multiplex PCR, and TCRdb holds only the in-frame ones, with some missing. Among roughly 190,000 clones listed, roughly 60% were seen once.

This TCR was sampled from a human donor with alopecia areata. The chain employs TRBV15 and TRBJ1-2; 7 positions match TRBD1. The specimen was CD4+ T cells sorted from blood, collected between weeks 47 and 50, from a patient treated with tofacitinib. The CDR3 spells CATSTPDRRYGYTF. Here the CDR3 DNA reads TGTGCCACCAGCACCCCGGACAGGCGCTATGGCTACACCTTC.